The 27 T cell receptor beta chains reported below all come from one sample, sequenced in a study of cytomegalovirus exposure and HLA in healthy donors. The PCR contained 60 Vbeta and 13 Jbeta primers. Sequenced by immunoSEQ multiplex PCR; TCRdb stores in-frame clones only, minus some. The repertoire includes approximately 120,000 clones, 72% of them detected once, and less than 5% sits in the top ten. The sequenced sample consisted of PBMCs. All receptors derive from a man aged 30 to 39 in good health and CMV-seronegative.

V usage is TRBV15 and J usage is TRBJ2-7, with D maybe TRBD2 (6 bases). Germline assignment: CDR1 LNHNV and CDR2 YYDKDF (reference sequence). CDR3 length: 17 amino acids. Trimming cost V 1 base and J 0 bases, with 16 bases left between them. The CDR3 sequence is CATSRAPGGVYSYEQYF. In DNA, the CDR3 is TGTGCCACCAGCAGAGCCCCTGGCGGGGTTTACTCCTACGAGCAGTACTTC.

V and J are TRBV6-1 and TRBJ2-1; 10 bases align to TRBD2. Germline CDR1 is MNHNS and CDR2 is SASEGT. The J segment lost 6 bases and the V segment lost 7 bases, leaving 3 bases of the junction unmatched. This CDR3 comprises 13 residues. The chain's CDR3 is CASNGLAANEQFF. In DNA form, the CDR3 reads TGTGCCAGCAACGGACTAGCGGCCAATGAGCAGTTCTTC.

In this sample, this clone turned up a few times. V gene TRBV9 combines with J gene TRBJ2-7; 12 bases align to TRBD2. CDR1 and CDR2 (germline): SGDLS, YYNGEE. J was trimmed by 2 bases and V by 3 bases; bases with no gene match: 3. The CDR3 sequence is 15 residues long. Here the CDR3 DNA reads TGTGCCAGCAGCGCCGGACTAGCGGGGACCTACGAGCAGTACTTC. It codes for CASSAGLAGTYEQYF.

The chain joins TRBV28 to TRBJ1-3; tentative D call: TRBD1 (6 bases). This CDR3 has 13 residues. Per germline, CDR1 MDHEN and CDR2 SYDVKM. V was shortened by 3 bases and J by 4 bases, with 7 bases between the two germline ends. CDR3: CASSLDSGNTIYF. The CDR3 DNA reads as TGTGCCAGCAGTTTGGACAGCGGAAACACCATATATTTT.

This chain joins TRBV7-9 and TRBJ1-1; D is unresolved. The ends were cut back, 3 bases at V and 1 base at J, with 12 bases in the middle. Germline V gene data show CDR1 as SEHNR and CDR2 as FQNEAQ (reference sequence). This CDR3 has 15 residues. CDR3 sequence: CASSFLTHGNTEAFF. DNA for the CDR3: TGTGCCAGCAGCTTCTTGACACATGGGAACACTGAAGCTTTCTTT.

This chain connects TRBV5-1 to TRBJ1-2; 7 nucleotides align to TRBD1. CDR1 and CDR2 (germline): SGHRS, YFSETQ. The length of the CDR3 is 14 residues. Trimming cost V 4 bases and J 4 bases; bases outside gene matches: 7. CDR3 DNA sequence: TGCGCCAGCAGCGTGACAGGGTGGGCCTATGGCTACACCTTC. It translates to CASSVTGWAYGYTF. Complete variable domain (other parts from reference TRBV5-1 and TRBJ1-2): KAGVTQTPRYLIKTRGQQVTLSCSPISGHRSVSWYQQTPGQGLQFLFEYFSETQRNKGNFPGRFSGRQFSNSRSEMNVSTLELGDSALYLCASSVTGWAYGYTFGSGTRLTVV.

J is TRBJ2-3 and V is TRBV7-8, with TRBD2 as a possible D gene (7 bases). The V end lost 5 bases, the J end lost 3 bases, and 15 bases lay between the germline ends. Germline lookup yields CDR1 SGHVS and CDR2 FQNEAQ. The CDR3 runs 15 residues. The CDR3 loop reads CASSVGGPVTDTQYF. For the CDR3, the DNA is TGTGCCAGCAGCGTCGGGGGGCCGGTAACAGATACGCAGTATTTT. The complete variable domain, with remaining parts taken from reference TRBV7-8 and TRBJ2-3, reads GAGVSQSPRYKVAKRGQDVALRCDPISGHVSLFWYQQALGQGPEFLTYFQNEAQLDKSGLPSDRFFAERPEGSVSTLKIQRTQQEDSAVYLCASSVGGPVTDTQYFGPGTRLTVL.

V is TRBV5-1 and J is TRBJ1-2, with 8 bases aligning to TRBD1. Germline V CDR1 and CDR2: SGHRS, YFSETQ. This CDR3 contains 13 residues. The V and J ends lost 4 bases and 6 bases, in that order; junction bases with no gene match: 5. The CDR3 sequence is CASSPDRVDGYTF. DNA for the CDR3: TGCGCCAGCAGCCCGGACAGGGTTGATGGCTACACCTTC. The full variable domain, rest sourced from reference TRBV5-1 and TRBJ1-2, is KAGVTQTPRYLIKTRGQQVTLSCSPISGHRSVSWYQQTPGQGLQFLFEYFSETQRNKGNFPGRFSGRQFSNSRSEMNVSTLELGDSALYLCASSPDRVDGYTFGSGTRLTVV.

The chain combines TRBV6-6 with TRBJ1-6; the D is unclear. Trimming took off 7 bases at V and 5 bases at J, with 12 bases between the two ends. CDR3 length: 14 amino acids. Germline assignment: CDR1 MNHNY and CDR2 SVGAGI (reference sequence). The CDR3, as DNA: TGTGCCAGCACTTTGACTATACATAATTCACCCCTCCACTTT. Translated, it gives CASTLTIHNSPLHF.

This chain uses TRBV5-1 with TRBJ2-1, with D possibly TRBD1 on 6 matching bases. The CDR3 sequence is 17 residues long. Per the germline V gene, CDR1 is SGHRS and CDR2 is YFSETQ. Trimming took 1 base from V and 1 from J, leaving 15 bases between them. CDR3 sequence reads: CASSLTGLIESYNEQFF. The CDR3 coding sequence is TGCGCCAGCAGCTTGACAGGGTTGATTGAATCCTACAATGAGCAGTTCTTC.

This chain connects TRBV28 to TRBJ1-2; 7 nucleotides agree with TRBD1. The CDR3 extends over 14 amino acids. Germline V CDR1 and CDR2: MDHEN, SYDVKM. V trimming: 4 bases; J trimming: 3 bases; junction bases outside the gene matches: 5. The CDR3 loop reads CASSSQGWDYGYTF. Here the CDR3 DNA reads TGTGCCAGCAGTTCACAGGGGTGGGACTATGGCTACACCTTC.

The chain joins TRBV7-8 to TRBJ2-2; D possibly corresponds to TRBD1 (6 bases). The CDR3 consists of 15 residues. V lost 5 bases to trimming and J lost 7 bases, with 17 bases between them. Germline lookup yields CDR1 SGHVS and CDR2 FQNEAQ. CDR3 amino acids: CASSPGTGSGGELFF. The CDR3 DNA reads TGTGCCAGCAGCCCGGGTACAGGGTCCGGCGGGGAGCTGTTTTTT.

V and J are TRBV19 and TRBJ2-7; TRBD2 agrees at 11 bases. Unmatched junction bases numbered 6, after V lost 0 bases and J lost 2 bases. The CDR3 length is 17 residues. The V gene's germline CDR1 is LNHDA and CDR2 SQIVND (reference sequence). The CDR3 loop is CASSIDLELAGAYEQYF. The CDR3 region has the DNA TGTGCCAGTAGTATAGATCTGGAACTAGCGGGGGCCTACGAGCAGTACTTC.

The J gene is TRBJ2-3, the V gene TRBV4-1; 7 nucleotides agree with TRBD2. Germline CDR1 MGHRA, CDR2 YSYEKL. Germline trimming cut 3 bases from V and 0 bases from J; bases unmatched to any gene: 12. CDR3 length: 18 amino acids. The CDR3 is CASSQSPPSGYSTDTQYF. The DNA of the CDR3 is TGCGCCAGCAGCCAGTCGCCCCCTAGCGGCTATAGCACAGATACGCAGTATTTT.

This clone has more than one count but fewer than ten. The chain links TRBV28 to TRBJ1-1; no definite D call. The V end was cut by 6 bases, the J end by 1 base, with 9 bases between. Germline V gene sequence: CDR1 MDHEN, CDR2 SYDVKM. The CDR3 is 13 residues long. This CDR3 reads CASRSDGNTEAFF. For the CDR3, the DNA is TGTGCCAGCAGATCAGATGGGAACACTGAAGCTTTCTTT.

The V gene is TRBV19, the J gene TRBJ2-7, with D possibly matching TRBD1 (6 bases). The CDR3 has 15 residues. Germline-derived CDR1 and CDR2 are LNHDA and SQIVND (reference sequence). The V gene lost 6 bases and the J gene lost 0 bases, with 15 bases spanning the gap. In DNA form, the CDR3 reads TGTGCCAGTAGAACCCGGGACACTAGCTCCTACGAGCAGTACTTC. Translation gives CASRTRDTSSYEQYF.

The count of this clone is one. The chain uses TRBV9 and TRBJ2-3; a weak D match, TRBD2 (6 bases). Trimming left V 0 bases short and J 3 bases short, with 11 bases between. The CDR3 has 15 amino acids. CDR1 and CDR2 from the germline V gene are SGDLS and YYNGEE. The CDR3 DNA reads TGTGCCAGCAGCGTAGAGTTAGCGGAAACAGATACGCAGTATTTT. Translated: CASSVELAETDTQYF.

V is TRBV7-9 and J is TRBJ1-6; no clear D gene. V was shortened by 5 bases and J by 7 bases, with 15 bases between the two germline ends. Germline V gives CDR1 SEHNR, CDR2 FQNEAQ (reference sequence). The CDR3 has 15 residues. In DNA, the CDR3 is TGTGCCAGCAGCCCCAATGAGGGTTGGAATTCACCCCTCCACTTT. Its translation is CASSPNEGWNSPLHF.

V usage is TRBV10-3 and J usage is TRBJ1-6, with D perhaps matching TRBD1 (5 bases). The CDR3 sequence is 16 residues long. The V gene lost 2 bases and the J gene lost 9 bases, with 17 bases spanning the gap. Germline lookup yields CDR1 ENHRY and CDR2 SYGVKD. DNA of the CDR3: TGTGCCATCAGTGAGACTTTCGACAGAACGACTTCACCCCTCCACTTT. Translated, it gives CAISETFDRTTSPLHF.

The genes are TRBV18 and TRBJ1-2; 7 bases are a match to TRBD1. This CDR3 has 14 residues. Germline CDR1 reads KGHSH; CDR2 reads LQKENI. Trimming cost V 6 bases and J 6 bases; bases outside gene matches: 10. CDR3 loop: CASSRRTGWNGYTF. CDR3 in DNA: TGTGCCAGCTCGCGGCGGACAGGATGGAATGGCTACACCTTC.

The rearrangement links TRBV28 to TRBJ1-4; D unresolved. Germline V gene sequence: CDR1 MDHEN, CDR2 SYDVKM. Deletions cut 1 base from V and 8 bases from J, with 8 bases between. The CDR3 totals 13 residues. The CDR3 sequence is CASSLSPGEKLFF. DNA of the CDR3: TGTGCCAGCAGTTTATCCCCGGGAGAAAAACTGTTTTTT. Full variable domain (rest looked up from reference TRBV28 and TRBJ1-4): DVKVTQSSRYLVKRTGEKVFLECVQDMDHENMFWYRQDPGLGLRLIYFSYDVKMKEKGDIPEGYSVSREKKERFSLILESASTNQTSMYLCASSLSPGEKLFFGSGTQLSVL.

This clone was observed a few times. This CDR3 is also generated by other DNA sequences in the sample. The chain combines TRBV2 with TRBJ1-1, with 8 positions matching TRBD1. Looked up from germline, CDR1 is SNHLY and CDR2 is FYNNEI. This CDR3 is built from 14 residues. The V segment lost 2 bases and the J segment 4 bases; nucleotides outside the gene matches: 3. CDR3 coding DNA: TGTGCCAGCAGTGAACCAGACAGGGGCACTGAAGCTTTCTTT. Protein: CASSEPDRGTEAFF.

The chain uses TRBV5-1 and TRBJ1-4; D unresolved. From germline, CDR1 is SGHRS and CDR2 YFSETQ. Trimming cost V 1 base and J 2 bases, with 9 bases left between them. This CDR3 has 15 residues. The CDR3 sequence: CASSLLSGTNEKLFF. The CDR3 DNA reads TGCGCCAGCAGCTTGTTAAGCGGCACTAATGAAAAACTGTTTTTT.

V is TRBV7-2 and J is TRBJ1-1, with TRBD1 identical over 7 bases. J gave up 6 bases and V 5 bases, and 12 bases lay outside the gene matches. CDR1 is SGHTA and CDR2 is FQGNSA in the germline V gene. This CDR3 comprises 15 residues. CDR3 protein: CASSGAGGYSSEAFF. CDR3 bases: TGTGCCAGCAGCGGGGCAGGGGGGTACTCTTCTGAAGCTTTCTTT.

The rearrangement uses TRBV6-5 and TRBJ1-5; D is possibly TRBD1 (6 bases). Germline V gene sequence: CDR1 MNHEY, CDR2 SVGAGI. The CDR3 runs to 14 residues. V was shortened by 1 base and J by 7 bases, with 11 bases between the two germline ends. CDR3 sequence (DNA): TGTGCCAGCAGTTACTTGGGGGCTGGGCAGCCCCAGCATTTT. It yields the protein CASSYLGAGQPQHF.

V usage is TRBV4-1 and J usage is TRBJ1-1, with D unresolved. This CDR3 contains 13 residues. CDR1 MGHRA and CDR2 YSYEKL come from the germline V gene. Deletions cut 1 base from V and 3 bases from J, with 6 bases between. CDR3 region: CASSQGLYTEAFF. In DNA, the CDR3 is TGCGCCAGCAGCCAAGGACTTTACACTGAAGCTTTCTTT.

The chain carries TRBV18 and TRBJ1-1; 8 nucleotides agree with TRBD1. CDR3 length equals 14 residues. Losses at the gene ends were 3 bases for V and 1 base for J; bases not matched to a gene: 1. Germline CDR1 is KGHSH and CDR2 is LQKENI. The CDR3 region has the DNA TGTGCCAGCTCACCGGGACAGGAGAACACTGAAGCTTTCTTT. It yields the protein CASSPGQENTEAFF.